Listed below are T cell receptor beta chains from one sample, sequenced in a study of blood T cell repertoires in COVID-19. TCRdb's copy holds only in-frame clones and misses some; the assay was immunoSEQ multiplex PCR. Among about 270,000 clones listed, around 89% were seen once. Sequences were obtained from PBMCs or T cells enriched from blood (not recorded which). The receptor set was obtained from a young woman who had recovered from COVID-19. Each CDR3 is given with its conserved first and last residue. The D gene is left open where the match is weak.

j_call: TRBJ1-4
v_call: TRBV11-2
d_call: NA
cdr3_aa: CASSPVGGTNEKLFF

j_call: TRBJ2-6
v_call: TRBV27
d_call: NA
cdr3_aa: CASSPPPGIAGANVLTF

j_call: TRBJ1-2
v_call: TRBV3-1/TRBV3-2
d_call: NA
cdr3_aa: CASSQAARGLGRGYTF

j_call: TRBJ2-5
v_call: TRBV2
d_call: TRBD1
cdr3_aa: CASSGRTGEETQYF

j_call: TRBJ1-1
v_call: TRBV2
d_call: TRBD1
cdr3_aa: CASRVMRQGARNTEAFF

j_call: TRBJ1-1
v_call: TRBV5-5
d_call: TRBD1
cdr3_aa: CASSLVSQGGGTEAFF

j_call: TRBJ1-6
v_call: TRBV6-2/TRBV6-3
d_call: NA
cdr3_aa: CASSYIRGRGDSPLHF

j_call: TRBJ1-2
v_call: TRBV27
d_call: TRBD1
cdr3_aa: CASSLLQGAVYGYTF

j_call: TRBJ2-7
v_call: TRBV11-2
d_call: TRBD1
cdr3_aa: CASSPGQGAYEQYF

j_call: TRBJ1-5
v_call: TRBV21-1
d_call: NA
cdr3_aa: CASSKGGQGEYQPQHF

j_call: TRBJ2-5
v_call: TRBV6-2/TRBV6-3
d_call: TRBD2
cdr3_aa: CASSVRLAGVQETQYF

j_call: TRBJ1-2
v_call: TRBV30
d_call: NA
cdr3_aa: CAWKAGNGYTF

j_call: TRBJ2-3
v_call: TRBV5-1
d_call: NA
cdr3_aa: CASSSTGSSDTQYF

j_call: TRBJ2-3
v_call: TRBV7-8
d_call: TRBD1
cdr3_aa: CASSLPQTGGSRSDTQYF

j_call: TRBJ1-5
v_call: TRBV13
d_call: NA
cdr3_aa: CASSKDRGLGNQPQHF

j_call: TRBJ1-1
v_call: TRBV10-1
d_call: NA
cdr3_aa: CASSEDPLRSLNF

j_call: TRBJ2-3
v_call: TRBV7-9
d_call: TRBD2
cdr3_aa: CASSPGLASDTQYF

j_call: TRBJ1-6
v_call: TRBV5-1
d_call: TRBD1
cdr3_aa: CASSLAAGGQGVNSPLHF

j_call: TRBJ1-6
v_call: TRBV1
d_call: NA
cdr3_aa: CTSSQERGPHSPLHF

j_call: TRBJ1-5
v_call: TRBV15
d_call: TRBD1
cdr3_aa: CATSRGGQGLYQPQHF

j_call: TRBJ1-4
v_call: TRBV25-1
d_call: NA
cdr3_aa: CASSDHRATNEKLFF

j_call: TRBJ2-7
v_call: TRBV10-3
d_call: TRBD1
cdr3_aa: CAIGPTGVSSYEQYF

j_call: TRBJ2-4
v_call: TRBV4-2
d_call: NA
cdr3_aa: CASSQDLAAAKNIQYF

j_call: TRBJ1-3
v_call: TRBV18
d_call: NA
cdr3_aa: CASSPPNGVSGNTIYF

j_call: TRBJ2-1
v_call: TRBV7-7
d_call: TRBD2
cdr3_aa: CASSLALSGGAAEQFF

j_call: TRBJ1-5
v_call: TRBV5-8
d_call: NA
cdr3_aa: CASSLLEPDNQPQHF

j_call: TRBJ2-5
v_call: TRBV6-5
d_call: NA
cdr3_aa: CASRNRYQQETQYF

j_call: TRBJ1-2
v_call: TRBV24-1
d_call: TRBD1
cdr3_aa: CATRTGVNYGYTF

j_call: TRBJ2-5
v_call: TRBV10-2
d_call: TRBD2
cdr3_aa: CASSELGGTKRTQYF

j_call: TRBJ2-7
v_call: TRBV6-5
d_call: TRBD2
cdr3_aa: CATIRGGGTYEQYF

j_call: TRBJ2-1
v_call: TRBV30
d_call: NA
cdr3_aa: CAWSVPTPSSYNEQFF

j_call: TRBJ1-2
v_call: TRBV28
d_call: TRBD1
cdr3_aa: CASSPDDRDLFGYTF

j_call: TRBJ1-1
v_call: TRBV21-1
d_call: NA
cdr3_aa: CASSLKGQSNTEAFF

j_call: TRBJ1-2
v_call: TRBV21-1
d_call: NA
cdr3_aa: CASSRDGQQVAPNYGYTF

j_call: TRBJ1-4
v_call: TRBV5-5
d_call: NA
cdr3_aa: CASSFGAANEKLFF

j_call: TRBJ1-2
v_call: TRBV5-8
d_call: NA
cdr3_aa: CASSAREGYGYTF

j_call: TRBJ2-1
v_call: TRBV29-1
d_call: TRBD1
cdr3_aa: CSVEPGTGESGNEQFF

j_call: TRBJ1-5
v_call: TRBV6-1
d_call: TRBD1
cdr3_aa: CASSEGQGHLLNQPQHF

j_call: TRBJ1-2
v_call: TRBV7-9
d_call: TRBD1
cdr3_aa: CAEGQGKGYTF

j_call: TRBJ1-2
v_call: TRBV5-1
d_call: TRBD1
cdr3_aa: CASSPGTANGALYGYTF

j_call: TRBJ1-2
v_call: TRBV4-1
d_call: NA
cdr3_aa: CASSQADRGFSNYGYTF

j_call: TRBJ2-7
v_call: TRBV7-9
d_call: TRBD2
cdr3_aa: CASSLTSGGGEYEQYF

j_call: TRBJ1-2
v_call: TRBV5-1
d_call: NA
cdr3_aa: CASSLNEQSNGYTF

j_call: TRBJ1-1
v_call: TRBV7-3
d_call: NA
cdr3_aa: CASSLYGADTEAFF